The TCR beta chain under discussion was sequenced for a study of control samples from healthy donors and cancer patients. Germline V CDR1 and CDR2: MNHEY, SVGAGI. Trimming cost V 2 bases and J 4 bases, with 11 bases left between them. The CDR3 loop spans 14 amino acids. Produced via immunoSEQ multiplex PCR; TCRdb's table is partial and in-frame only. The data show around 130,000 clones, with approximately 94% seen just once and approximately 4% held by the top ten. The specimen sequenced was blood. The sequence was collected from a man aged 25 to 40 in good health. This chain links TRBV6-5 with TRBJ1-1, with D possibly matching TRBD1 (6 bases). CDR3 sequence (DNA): TGTGCCAGCAGTTACCAGGGGCTGAGCACTGAAGCTTTCTTT. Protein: CASSYQGLSTEAFF.